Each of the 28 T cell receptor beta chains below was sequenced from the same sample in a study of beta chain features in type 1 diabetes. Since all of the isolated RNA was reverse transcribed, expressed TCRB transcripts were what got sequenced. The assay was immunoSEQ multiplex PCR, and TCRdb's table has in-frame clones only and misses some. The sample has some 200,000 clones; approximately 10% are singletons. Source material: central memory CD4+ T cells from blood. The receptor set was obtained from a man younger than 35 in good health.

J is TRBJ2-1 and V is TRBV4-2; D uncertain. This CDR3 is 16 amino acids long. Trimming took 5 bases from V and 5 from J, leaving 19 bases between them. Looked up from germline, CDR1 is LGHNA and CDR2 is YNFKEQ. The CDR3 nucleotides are TGTGCCAGCAGCGAAAGAATCCACGCTGGGGACAATGAGCAGTTCTTC. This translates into CASSERIHAGDNEQFF.

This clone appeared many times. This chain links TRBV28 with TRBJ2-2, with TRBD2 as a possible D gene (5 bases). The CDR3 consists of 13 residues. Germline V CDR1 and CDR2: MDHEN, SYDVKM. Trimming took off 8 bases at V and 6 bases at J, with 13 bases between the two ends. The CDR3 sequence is CASRLYSAGELFF. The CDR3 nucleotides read TGTGCCAGCCGGCTTTATAGCGCCGGGGAGCTGTTTTTT.

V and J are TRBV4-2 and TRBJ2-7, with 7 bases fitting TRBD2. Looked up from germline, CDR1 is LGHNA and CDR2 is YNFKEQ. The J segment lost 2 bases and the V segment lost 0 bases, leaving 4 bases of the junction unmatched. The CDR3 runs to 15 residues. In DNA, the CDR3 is TGTGCCAGCAGCCAAGATCGGGGGAGGGCCTACGAGCAGTACTTC. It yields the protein CASSQDRGRAYEQYF.

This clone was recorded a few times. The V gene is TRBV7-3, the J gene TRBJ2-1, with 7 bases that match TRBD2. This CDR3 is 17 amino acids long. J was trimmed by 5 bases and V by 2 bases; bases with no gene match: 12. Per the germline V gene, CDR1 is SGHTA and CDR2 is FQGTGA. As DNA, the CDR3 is TGTGCCAGCAGCTTACCCCTTGGGGCTAGCGGTAACAATGAGCAGTTCTTC. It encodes CASSLPLGASGNNEQFF.

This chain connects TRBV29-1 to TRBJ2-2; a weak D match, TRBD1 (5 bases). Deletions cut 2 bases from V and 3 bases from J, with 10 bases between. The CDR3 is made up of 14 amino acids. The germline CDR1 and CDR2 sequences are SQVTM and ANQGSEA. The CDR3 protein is CSVEQGLDTGELFF. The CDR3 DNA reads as TGCAGCGTTGAACAGGGCTTAGACACCGGGGAGCTGTTTTTT.

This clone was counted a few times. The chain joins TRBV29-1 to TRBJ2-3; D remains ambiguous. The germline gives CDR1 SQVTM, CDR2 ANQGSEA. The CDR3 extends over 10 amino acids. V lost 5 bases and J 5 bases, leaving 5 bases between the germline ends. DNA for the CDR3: TGCAGCGTTAGAGTAGATACGCAGTATTTT. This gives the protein CSVRVDTQYF.

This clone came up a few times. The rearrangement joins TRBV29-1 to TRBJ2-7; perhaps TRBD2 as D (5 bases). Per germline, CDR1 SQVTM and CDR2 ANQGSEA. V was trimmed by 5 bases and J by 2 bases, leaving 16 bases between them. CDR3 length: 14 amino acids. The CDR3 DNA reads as TGCAGCGTTCAGGTGGAGGCCTTCACCTACGAGCAGTACTTC. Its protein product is CSVQVEAFTYEQYF.

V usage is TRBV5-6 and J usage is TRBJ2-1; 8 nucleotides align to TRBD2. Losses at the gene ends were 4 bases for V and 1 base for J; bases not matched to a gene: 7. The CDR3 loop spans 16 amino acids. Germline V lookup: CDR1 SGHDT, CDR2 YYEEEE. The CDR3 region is CASSPKRERSYNEQFF. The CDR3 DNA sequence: TGTGCCAGCAGCCCTAAGCGGGAGAGGTCCTACAATGAGCAGTTCTTC.

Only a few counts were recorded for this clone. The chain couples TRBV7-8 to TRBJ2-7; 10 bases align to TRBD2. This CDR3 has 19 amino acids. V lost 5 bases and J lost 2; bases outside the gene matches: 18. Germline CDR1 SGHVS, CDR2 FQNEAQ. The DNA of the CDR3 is TGTGCCAGCAGCCTGATGATTGGGAAGGCTAGCGGGAGAACCTACGAGCAGTACTTC. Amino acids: CASSLMIGKASGRTYEQYF.

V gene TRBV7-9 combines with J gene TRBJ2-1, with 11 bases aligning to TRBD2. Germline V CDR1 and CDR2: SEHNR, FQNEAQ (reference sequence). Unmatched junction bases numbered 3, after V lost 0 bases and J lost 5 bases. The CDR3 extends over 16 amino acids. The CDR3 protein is CASSLALAGEHNEQFF. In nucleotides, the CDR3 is TGTGCCAGCAGCTTAGCACTAGCGGGAGAGCACAATGAGCAGTTCTTC.

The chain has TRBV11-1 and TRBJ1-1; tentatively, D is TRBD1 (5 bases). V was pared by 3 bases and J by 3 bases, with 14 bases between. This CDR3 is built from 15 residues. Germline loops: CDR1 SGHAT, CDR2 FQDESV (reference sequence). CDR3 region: CASSFVKGRDTEAFF. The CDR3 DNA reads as TGTGCCAGCAGCTTTGTAAAGGGGCGGGACACTGAAGCTTTCTTT.

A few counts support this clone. In nucleotides, the CDR3 is TGTGCCAGCAGCTTATTGGCCCTGGGGTTCATCGAGACCCAGTACTTC. Encoded protein: CASSLLALGFIETQYF. This chain links TRBV5-6 with TRBJ2-5; D call uncertain. V lost 2 bases to trimming and J lost 5 bases, with 19 bases between them. Germline CDR1 is SGHDT and CDR2 is YYEEEE. The CDR3 loop spans 16 amino acids. Full variable domain (outside the CDR3, taken from reference TRBV5-6 and TRBJ2-5): DAGVTQSPTHLIKTRGQQVTLRCSPKSGHDTVSWYQQALGQGPQFIFQYYEEEERQRGNFPDRFSGHQFPNYSSELNVNALLLGDSALYLCASSLLALGFIETQYFGPGTRLLVL.

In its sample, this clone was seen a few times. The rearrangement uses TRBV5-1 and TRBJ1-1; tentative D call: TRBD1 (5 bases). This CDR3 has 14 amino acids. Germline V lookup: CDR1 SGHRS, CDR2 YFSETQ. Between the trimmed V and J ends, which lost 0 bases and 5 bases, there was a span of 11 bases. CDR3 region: CASSLDRQTTEAFF. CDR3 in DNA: TGCGCCAGCAGCTTGGACAGGCAGACGACTGAAGCTTTCTTT.

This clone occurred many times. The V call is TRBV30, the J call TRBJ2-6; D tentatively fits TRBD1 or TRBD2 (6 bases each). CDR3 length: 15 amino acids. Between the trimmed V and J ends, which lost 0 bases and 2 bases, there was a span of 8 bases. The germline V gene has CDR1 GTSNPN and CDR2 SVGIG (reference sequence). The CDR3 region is CAWSVGGAGANVLTF. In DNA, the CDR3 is TGTGCCTGGAGTGTCGGGGGCGCTGGGGCCAACGTCCTGACTTTC.

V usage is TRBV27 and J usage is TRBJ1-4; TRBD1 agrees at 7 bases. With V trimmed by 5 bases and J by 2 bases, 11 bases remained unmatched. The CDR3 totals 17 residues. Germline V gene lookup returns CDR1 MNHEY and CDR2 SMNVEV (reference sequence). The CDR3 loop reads CASSPAPPGQTNEKLFF. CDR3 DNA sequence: TGTGCCAGCAGTCCGGCCCCGCCGGGACAGACTAATGAAAAACTGTTTTTT.

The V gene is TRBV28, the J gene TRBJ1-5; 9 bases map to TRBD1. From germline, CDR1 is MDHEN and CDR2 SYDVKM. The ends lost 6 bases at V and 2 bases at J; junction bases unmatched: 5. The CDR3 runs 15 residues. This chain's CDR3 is CASSRQGVGNQPQHF. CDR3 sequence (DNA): TGTGCCAGCAGCCGACAGGGGGTCGGCAATCAGCCCCAGCATTTT.

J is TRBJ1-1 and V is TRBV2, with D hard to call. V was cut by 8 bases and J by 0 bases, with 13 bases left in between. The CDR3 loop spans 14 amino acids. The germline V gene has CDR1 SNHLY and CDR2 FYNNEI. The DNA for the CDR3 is TGTGCCAGCTCTGGAGCCAATATGAACACTGAAGCTTTCTTT. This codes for CASSGANMNTEAFF.

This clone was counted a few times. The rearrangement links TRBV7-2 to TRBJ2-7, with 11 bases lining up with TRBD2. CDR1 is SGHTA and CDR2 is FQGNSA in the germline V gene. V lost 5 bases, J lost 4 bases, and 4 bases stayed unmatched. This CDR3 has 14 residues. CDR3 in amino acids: CASSPTSGTYEQYF. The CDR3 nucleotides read TGTGCCAGCAGCCCGACTAGCGGGACGTACGAGCAGTACTTC.

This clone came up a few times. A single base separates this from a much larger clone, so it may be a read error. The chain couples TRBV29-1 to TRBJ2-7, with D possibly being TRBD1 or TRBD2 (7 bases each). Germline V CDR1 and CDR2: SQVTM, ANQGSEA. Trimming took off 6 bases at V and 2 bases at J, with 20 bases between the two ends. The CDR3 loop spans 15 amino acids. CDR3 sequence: CSVTRGRGQAYEQYF. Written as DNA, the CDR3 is TGCAGCGTGACCCGGGGGAGGGGGCAGGCCTACGAGCAGTACTTC.

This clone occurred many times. The CDR3 protein is CASRLACGTGNNQPQHF. The CDR3 region has the DNA TGTGCAAGTCGCTTAGCGTGCGGGACAGGGAATAATCAGCCCCAGCATTTT. The genes are TRBV12-2 and TRBJ1-5; TRBD1 is the table's D call, not checked against the DNA. TRBV12-2 is a pseudogene segment. The CDR3 loop spans 17 amino acids.

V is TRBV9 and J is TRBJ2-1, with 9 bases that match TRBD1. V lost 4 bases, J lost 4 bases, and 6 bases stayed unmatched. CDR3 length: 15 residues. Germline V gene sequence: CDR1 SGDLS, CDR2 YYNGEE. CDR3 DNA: TGTGCCAGCAGCCCCACAGGGGGCGCTTACAATGAGCAGTTCTTC. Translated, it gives CASSPTGGAYNEQFF.

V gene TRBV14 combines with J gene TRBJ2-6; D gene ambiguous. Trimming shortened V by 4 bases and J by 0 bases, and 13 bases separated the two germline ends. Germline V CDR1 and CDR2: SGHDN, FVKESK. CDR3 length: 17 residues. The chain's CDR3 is CASSPRPLLSGANVLTF. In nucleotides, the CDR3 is TGTGCCAGCAGCCCCCGTCCCCTCCTCTCTGGGGCCAACGTCCTGACTTTC.

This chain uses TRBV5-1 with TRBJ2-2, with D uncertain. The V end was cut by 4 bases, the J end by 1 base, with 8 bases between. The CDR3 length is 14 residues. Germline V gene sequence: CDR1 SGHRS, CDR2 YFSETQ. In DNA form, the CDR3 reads TGCGCCAGCAGCCCCAGGAAGAACACCGGGGAGCTGTTTTTT. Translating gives CASSPRKNTGELFF.

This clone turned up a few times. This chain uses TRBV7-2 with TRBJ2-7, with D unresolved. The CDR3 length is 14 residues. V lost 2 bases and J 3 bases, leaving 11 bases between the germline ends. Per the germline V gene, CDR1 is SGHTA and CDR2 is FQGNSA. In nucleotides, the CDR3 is TGTGCCAGCAGCTTAAGGGCAGATTACTACGAGCAGTACTTC. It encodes CASSLRADYYEQYF.

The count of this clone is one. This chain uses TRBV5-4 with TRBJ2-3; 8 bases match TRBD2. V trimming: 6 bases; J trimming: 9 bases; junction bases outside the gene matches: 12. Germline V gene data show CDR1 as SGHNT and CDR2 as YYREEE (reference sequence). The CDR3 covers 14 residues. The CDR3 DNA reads TGTGCCAGCACACTAGGTACTAGCGGAGACACGCAGTATTTT. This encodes CASTLGTSGDTQYF.

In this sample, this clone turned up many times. This CDR3 is CASAGGKRNIQYF. The CDR3 nucleotides are TGTGCCAGCGCCGGTGGGAAACGAAACATTCAGTACTTC. The chain combines TRBV11-2 with TRBJ2-4; D remains ambiguous. The V end was cut by 8 bases, the J end by 6 bases, with 14 bases between. The CDR3 is 13 amino acids. The germline V gene encodes CDR1 SGHAT and CDR2 FQNNGV.

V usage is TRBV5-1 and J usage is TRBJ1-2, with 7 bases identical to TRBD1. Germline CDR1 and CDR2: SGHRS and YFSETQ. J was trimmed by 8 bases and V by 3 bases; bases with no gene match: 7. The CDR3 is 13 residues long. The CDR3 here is CASSSDGQVGYTF. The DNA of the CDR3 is TGCGCCAGCAGCTCGGACGGACAGGTCGGCTACACCTTC.

In DNA, the CDR3 is TGTGCCAGCAGTTCTACGACGAGTTCCTACGAGCAGTACTTC. Its protein product is CASSSTTSSYEQYF. The rearrangement links TRBV7-9 to TRBJ2-7; D is unresolved. The CDR3 has 14 amino acids. The ends were cut back, 6 bases at V and 1 base at J, with 13 bases in the middle. Germline V CDR1 and CDR2: SEHNR, FQNEAQ (reference sequence).